A single T cell receptor beta chain is shown here with its context. The data are from a study of blood T cell repertoires in COVID-19. In the study's own analysis: For nucleated cells, counts were estimated from reference gene primer amplification. Here immunoSEQ multiplex PCR was the method, and the copy in TCRdb shows in-frame clones only, minus some. The DNA gave D and trimming, while V, J and clone size come from that table. In the table there are about 260,000 clones, approximately 89% of which are singletons. Per the germline V gene, CDR1 is SGHVT and CDR2 is SQSDAQ. J was trimmed by 4 bases and V by 3 bases; bases with no gene match: 12. CDR3 length: 17 residues.

This rearrangement joins TRBV7-4 to TRBJ1-5, with 7 positions matching TRBD1. This receptor was identified in a woman aged 45-65 years with acute or convalescent COVID-19. Sequenced material: peripheral blood. CDR3 in DNA: TGTGCCAGCAGCTTGGCAAAGGAGGGACAGCCGAATCAGCCCCAGCATTTT. Protein sequence: CASSLAKEGQPNQPQHF.